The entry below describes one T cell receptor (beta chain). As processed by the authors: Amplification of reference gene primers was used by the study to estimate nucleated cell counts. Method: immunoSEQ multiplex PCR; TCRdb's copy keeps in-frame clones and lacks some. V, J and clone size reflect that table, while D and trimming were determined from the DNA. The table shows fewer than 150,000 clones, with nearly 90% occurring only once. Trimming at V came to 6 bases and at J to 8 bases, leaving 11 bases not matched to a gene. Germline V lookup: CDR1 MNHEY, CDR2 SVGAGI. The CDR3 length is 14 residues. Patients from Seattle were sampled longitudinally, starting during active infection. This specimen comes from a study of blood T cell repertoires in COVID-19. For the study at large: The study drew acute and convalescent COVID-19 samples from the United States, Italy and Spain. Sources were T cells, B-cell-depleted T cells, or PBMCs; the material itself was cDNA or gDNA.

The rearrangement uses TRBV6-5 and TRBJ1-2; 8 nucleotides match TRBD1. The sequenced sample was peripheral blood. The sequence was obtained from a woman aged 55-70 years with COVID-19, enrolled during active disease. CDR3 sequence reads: CASSKGQGRGGYTF. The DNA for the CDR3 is TGTGCCAGCAGCAAAGGACAGGGCCGAGGGGGCTACACCTTC.